This T cell receptor beta chain was observed in a study of blood T cell repertoires in COVID-19. The overall study: Whether acute or convalescent, the COVID-19 samples came from the United States, Italy and Spain.

As originally analysed: Using reference gene primer amplification, nucleated cell counts were estimated. The data were produced by immunoSEQ multiplex PCR, yet TCRdb's version contains in-frame clones alone and is incomplete. That table supplies the V and J calls and clone size; D and trimming were determined from the DNA. Among about 62,000 clones, less than 80% were seen once, and the ten largest hold 15% to 20%. The CDR3 runs to 16 residues. From germline, CDR1 is MDHEN and CDR2 SYDVKM. With 5 bases removed from V and 0 bases from J, the gap between germline ends came to 16 bases. The chain carries TRBV28 and TRBJ2-5, with a possible D match to TRBD2 (7 bases). The clonotype originates from a man aged 55-75 years with acute or convalescent COVID-19. The sample taken for sequencing was peripheral blood. CDR3 sequence reads: CASSQGTTRYQETQYF. CDR3 nucleotide sequence: TGTGCCAGCAGTCAGGGGACTACCCGGTACCAAGAGACCCAGTACTTC.